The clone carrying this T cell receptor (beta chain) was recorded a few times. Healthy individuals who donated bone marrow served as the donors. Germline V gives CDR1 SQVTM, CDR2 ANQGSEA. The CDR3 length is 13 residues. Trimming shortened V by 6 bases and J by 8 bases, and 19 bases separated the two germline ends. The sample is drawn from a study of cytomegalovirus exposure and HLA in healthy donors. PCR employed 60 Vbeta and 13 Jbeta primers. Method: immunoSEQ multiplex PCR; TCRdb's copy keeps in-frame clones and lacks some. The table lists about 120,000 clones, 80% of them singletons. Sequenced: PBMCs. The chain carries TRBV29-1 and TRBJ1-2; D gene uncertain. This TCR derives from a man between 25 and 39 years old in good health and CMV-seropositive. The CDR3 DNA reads TGCAGCGTAGCTCCTTGGGTCGCAGGCGGCTACACCTTC. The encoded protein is CSVAPWVAGGYTF.